This passage covers 8 T cell receptor beta chains from one sample sequenced in a study of regulatory T cells in long-lasting Graves disease. For TCR beta, libraries came from iRepertoire HTBI primers and Arm-PCR of CDR3 regions. TCRdb re-called the multiplex PCR reads with MiXCR, one entry per CDR3 protein. The data hold roughly 400,000 distinct CDR3 sequences, with over 20% observed a single time. Time point indicated: persistent/refractory GD, antithyroid drugs over 5 years with positive TRAb. Extracted PBMC RNA gave rise to the TCR library. The starting material was peripheral blood mononuclear cells (PBMCs), obtained when the disease was refractory, from a patient treated with antithyroid drugs. These receptors came from a female donor with Graves disease.

This clonotype was detected a few times. The chain is built from TRBV30 and TRBJ2-7, with no clear D. Trimming removed 3 bases at V and 2 bases at J, with 8 bases between. There are 12 residues in the CDR3. Germline CDR1 is GTSNPN and CDR2 is SVGIG (reference sequence). CDR3 sequence: CAWRGTTYEQYF. In DNA form, the CDR3 reads TGTGCCTGGAGGGGTACCACCTACGAGCAGTACTTC.

This clonotype was found many times. V usage is TRBV20-1 and J usage is TRBJ2-4; D gene uncertain. The germline gives CDR1 DFQATT, CDR2 SNEGSKA (reference sequence). V lost 0 bases, J lost 4 bases, and 4 bases lay in between. The CDR3 runs 12 residues. CDR3 sequence reads: CSARDLKNIQYF. CDR3 nucleotides: TGCAGTGCTAGAGATTTGAAAAACATTCAGTACTTC.

CDR3 loop: CASSNRTGPTYEQYF. CDR3 DNA: TGCGCCAGCAGCAACAGGACAGGGCCCACCTACGAGCAGTACTTC. This sequence joins TRBV5-1 and TRBJ2-7; 8 nucleotides align to TRBD1. The V gene end was trimmed by 4 bases and the J gene end by 2 bases; junction bases not matched to a gene: 8. CDR1 is SGHRS, CDR2 YFSETQ, per germline. This CDR3 contains 15 residues. The whole variable domain, filled in from reference TRBV5-1 and TRBJ2-7, reads KAGVTQTPRYLIKTRGQQVTLSCSPISGHRSVSWYQQTPGQGLQFLFEYFSETQRNKGNFPGRFSGRQFSNSRSEMNVSTLELGDSALYLCASSNRTGPTYEQYFGPGTRLTVT.

To note about this clonotype: A single base separates this from a much larger clone, so it may be a read error. The chain uses TRBV2 and TRBJ2-7, with 11 bases identical to TRBD1. From germline, CDR1 is SNHLY and CDR2 FYNNEI. The CDR3 is 16 residues long. V lost 6 bases to trimming and J lost 6 bases; unmatched junction nucleotides: 13. CDR3: CASSLTVRDRGGEQYF. The CDR3, as DNA: TGTGCCAGCAGCCTCACCGTCCGGGACAGGGGGGGCGAGCAGTACTTC.

The chain recombines TRBV6-5 with TRBJ2-7; 8 bases align to TRBD2. J gave up 3 bases and V 0 bases, and 4 bases lay outside the gene matches. Germline values: CDR1 MNHEY, CDR2 SVGAGI. The CDR3 is 15 residues long. The CDR3 reads CASSYSGAGGYEQYF. For the CDR3, the DNA is TGTGCCAGCAGTTACTCTGGGGCGGGAGGCTACGAGCAGTACTTC.

This sequence joins TRBV4-1 and TRBJ1-4, with D perhaps TRBD1 (5 bases). Germline values: CDR1 MGHRA, CDR2 YSYEKL. CDR3 length: 15 residues. V lost 4 bases and J lost 6, with 15 bases in between. The CDR3 nucleotides are TGCGCCAGCAGCCCAAGTCCGGGGGACGATGAAAAACTGTTTTTT. It specifies CASSPSPGDDEKLFF.

This sequence joins TRBV27 and TRBJ2-3, with a weak D call TRBD2 (5 bases). The germline CDR1 and CDR2 sequences are MNHEY and SMNVEV (reference sequence). Trimming removed 0 bases from V and 5 bases from J, with 18 bases in between. The length of the CDR3 is 17 residues. Written as DNA, the CDR3 is TGTGCCAGCAGTTTATCAGTTACCCGCCGGGGTAGAGATACGCAGTATTTT. It is translated as CASSLSVTRRGRDTQYF.

The chain employs TRBV20-1 and TRBJ1-5; the match to TRBD1 covers 7 bases. V was clipped by 7 bases and J by 6 bases; unmatched bases: 9. The CDR3 contains 13 residues. Germline CDR1 is DFQATT and CDR2 is SNEGSKA (reference sequence). The CDR3, as DNA: TGCAGTGTCGCAGACAGGGTCAGTCAGCCCCAGCATTTT. Translation gives CSVADRVSQPQHF.